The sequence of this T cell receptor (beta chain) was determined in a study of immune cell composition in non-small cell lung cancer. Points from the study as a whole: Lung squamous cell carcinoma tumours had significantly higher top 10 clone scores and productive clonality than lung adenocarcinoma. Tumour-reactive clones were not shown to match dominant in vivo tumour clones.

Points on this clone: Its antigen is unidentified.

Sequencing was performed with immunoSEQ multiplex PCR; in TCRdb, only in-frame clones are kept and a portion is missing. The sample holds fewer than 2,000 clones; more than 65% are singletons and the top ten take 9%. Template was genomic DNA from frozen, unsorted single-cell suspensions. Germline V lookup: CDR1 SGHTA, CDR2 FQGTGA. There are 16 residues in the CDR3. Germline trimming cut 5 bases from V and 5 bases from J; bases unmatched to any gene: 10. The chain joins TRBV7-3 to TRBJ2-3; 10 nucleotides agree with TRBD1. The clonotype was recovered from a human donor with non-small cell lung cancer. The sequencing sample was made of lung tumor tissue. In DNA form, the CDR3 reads TGTGCCAGCAGCCCCGTGACAGGGGGCGCCGTAGATACGCAGTATTTT. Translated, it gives CASSPVTGGAVDTQYF.